Shown below are 8 T cell receptor beta chains from a single sample sequenced in a study of blood T cell repertoires in COVID-19. The data were produced by immunoSEQ multiplex PCR, yet TCRdb's version contains in-frame clones alone and is incomplete. This sample has 100,000 to 150,000 clones, with approximately 85% found just once. Sequenced material: peripheral blood. Source of these receptors: an elderly woman with acute or convalescent COVID-19.

This chain links TRBV2 with TRBJ1-2; D ambiguous. V shed 7 bases and J shed 4 bases, with 10 bases lying between them. Per germline, CDR1 SNHLY and CDR2 FYNNEI. The CDR3 runs 12 residues. The CDR3 here is CASNRGPYGYTF. The CDR3 DNA reads as TGTGCCAGCAACCGCGGGCCCTATGGCTACACCTTC. Based on the CDR3 plus reference TRBV2 and TRBJ1-2, the full variable domain is EPEVTQTPSHQVTQMGQEVILRCVPISNHLYFYWYRQILGQKVEFLVSFYNNEISEKSEIFDDQFSVERPDGSNFTLKIRSTKLEDSAMYFCASNRGPYGYTFGSGTRLTVV.

The V call is TRBV18, the J call TRBJ2-5; the D gene is possibly TRBD1 (6 bases). The germline gives CDR1 KGHSH, CDR2 LQKENI. CDR3 size: 14 residues. V was pared by 1 base and J by 5 bases, with 11 bases between. The CDR3 DNA reads TGTGCCAGCTCACCACTTACAGGGCGGGAGACCCAGTACTTC. It is translated as CASSPLTGRETQYF. The complete variable domain, with remaining parts taken from reference TRBV18 and TRBJ2-5, reads NAGVMQNPRHLVRRRGQEARLRCSPMKGHSHVYWYRQLPEEGLKFMVYLQKENIIDESGMPKERFSAEFPKEGPSILRIQQVVRGDSAAYFCASSPLTGRETQYFGPGTRLLVL.

The rearrangement joins TRBV12-5 to TRBJ2-7, with D perhaps matching TRBD1 (5 bases). Trimming cost V 6 bases and J 2 bases, with 11 bases left between them. There are 13 residues in the CDR3. The germline gives CDR1 LGHNT, CDR2 FRNRAP. The CDR3 sequence is CASGDDRTYEQYF. Here the CDR3 DNA reads TGTGCTAGTGGCGACGACAGAACCTACGAGCAGTACTTC. Drawing the rest from reference TRBV12-5 and TRBJ2-7, the complete variable domain is DARVTQTPRHKVTEMGQEVTMRCQPILGHNTVFWYRQTMMQGLELLAYFRNRAPLDDSGMPKDRFSAEMPDATLATLKIQPSEPRDSAVYFCASGDDRTYEQYFGPGTRLTVT.

CDR3 sequence reads: CASSIRGPGNTIYF. CDR3 nucleotides: TGTGCCAGTAGTATAAGGGGGCCCGGAAACACCATATATTTT. The chain has TRBV19 and TRBJ1-3; 7 bases map to TRBD1. Germline CDR1 is LNHDA and CDR2 is SQIVND (reference sequence). Trimming removed 2 bases from V and 4 bases from J; junction bases left unmatched: 2. The CDR3 has 14 amino acids.

V gene TRBV28 combines with J gene TRBJ1-1; D is uncertain. V gave up 8 bases and J gave up 5 bases, with 24 bases separating them. This CDR3 is 16 amino acids long. The V gene's germline CDR1 is MDHEN and CDR2 SYDVKM. CDR3 in amino acids: CASPPRGGGDWTEAFF. CDR3 coding DNA: TGTGCCAGCCCTCCTCGGGGAGGAGGAGATTGGACTGAAGCTTTCTTT.

V gene TRBV6-1 combines with J gene TRBJ1-2; D is undetermined. Between the trimmed V and J ends, which lost 2 bases and 3 bases, there was a span of 7 bases. The germline V gene has CDR1 MNHNS and CDR2 SASEGT. The CDR3 is made up of 13 amino acids. Here the CDR3 reads CASSESQDYGYTF. The CDR3 nucleotides read TGTGCCAGCAGTGAAAGCCAGGACTATGGCTACACCTTC.

This clone has more than one count but fewer than ten. V and J are TRBV27 and TRBJ1-5; D remains ambiguous. There are 13 residues in the CDR3. Trimming cost V 3 bases and J 5 bases, with 8 bases left between them. Germline CDR1 and CDR2: MNHEY and SMNVEV (reference sequence). The CDR3 DNA sequence: TGTGCCAGCAGTTTCCTCCCAGATCAGCCCCAGCATTTT. Protein: CASSFLPDQPQHF.

The chain has TRBV5-6 and TRBJ1-3; a possible D gene is TRBD1 (5 bases). The germline V and J ends were trimmed by 2 bases and 4 bases, with 7 bases remaining between them. Germline CDR1 and CDR2: SGHDT and YYEEEE. The CDR3 spans 13 residues. The CDR3 DNA reads as TGTGCCAGCAGCTTAGGGGTAGGAAACACCATATATTTT. This codes for CASSLGVGNTIYF. Full variable domain (missing parts from reference TRBV5-6 and TRBJ1-3): DAGVTQSPTHLIKTRGQQVTLRCSPKSGHDTVSWYQQALGQGPQFIFQYYEEEERQRGNFPDRFSGHQFPNYSSELNVNALLLGDSALYLCASSLGVGNTIYFGEGSWLTVV.